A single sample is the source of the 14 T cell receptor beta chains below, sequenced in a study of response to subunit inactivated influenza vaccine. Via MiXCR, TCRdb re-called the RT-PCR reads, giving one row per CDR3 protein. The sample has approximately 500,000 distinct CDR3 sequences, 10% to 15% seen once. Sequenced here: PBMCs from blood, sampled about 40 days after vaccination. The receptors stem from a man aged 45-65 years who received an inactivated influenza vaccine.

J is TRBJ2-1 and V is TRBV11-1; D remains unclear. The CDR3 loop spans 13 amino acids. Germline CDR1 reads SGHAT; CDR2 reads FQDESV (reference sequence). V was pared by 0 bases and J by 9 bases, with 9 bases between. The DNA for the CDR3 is TGTGCCAGCAGCTTAGCCTACAACGGTGAGCAGTTCTTC. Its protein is CASSLAYNGEQFF. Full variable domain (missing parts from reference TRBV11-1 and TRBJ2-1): EAEVAQSPRYKITEKSQAVAFWCDPISGHATLYWYRQILGQGPELLVQFQDESVVDDSQLPKDRFSAERLKGVDSTLKIQPAELGDSAMYLCASSLAYNGEQFFGPGTRLTVL.

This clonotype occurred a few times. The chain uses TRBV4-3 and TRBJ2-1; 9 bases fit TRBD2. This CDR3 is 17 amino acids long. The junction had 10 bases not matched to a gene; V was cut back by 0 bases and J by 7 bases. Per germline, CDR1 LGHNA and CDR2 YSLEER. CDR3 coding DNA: TGCGCCAGCAGCCAAGATCTTAGCGGGAGATCGGGGAATGAGCAGTTCTTC. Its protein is CASSQDLSGRSGNEQFF.

Written as DNA, the CDR3 is TGTGCCAGCAGTGGAAGGGGACTAGCGGGAGGCAGCACCTACGAGCAGTACTTC. This codes for CASSGRGLAGGSTYEQYF. The chain uses TRBV6-1 and TRBJ2-7; 15 bases map to TRBD2. Germline V gene sequence: CDR1 MNHNS, CDR2 SASEGT. The V gene end was trimmed by 4 bases and the J gene end by 2 bases; junction bases not matched to a gene: 9. The CDR3 sequence is 18 residues long.

The CDR3 bases are TGCAGTGCACATGGGACACAGGCCTCCTACGAGCAGTACTTC. It codes for CSAHGTQASYEQYF. The J gene is TRBJ2-7, the V gene TRBV20-1; possible D gene TRBD1, 6 bases. This CDR3 is built from 14 residues. The germline CDR1 and CDR2 sequences are DFQATT and SNEGSKA (reference sequence). Trimming left V 6 bases short and J 0 bases short, with 15 bases between.

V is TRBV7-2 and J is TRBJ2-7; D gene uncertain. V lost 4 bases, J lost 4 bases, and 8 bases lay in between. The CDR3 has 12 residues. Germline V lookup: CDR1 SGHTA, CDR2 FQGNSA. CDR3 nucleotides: TGTGCCAGCAGCTCTGATGCGTACGAGCAGTACTTC. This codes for CASSSDAYEQYF.

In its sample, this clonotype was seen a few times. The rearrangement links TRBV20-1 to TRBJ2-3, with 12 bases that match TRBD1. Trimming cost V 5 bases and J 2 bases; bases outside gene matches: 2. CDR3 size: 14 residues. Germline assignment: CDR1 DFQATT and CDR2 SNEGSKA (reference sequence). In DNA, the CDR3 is TGCAGTGCTGTGGGACAGGGGGCCACAGATACGCAGTATTTT. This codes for CSAVGQGATDTQYF.

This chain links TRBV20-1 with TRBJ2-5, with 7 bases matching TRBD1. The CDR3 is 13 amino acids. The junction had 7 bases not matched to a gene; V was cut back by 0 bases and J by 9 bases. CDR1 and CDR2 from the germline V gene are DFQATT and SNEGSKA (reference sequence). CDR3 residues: CSARDKDRLAQYF. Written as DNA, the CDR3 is TGCAGTGCTAGAGATAAGGACAGGCTGGCCCAGTACTTC.

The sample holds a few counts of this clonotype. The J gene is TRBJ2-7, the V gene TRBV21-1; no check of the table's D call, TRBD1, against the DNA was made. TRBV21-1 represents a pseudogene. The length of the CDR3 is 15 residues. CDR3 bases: TGTGCCAGCAGCAAAGGGACAGTACTCTCCTACGAGCAGTACTTC. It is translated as CASSKGTVLSYEQYF.

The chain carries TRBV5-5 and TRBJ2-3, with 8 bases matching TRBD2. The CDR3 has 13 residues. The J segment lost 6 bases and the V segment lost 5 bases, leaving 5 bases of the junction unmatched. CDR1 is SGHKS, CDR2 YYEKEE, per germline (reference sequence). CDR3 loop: CASRPTSVDTQYF. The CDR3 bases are TGTGCCAGCAGACCGACTAGCGTGGATACGCAGTATTTT.

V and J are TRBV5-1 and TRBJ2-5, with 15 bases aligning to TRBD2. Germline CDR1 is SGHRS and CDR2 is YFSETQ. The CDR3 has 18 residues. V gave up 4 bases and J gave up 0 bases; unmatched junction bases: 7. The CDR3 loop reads CASSTGLAGGHDQETQYF. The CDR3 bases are TGCGCCAGCAGCACGGGACTAGCGGGGGGCCACGACCAAGAGACCCAGTACTTC.

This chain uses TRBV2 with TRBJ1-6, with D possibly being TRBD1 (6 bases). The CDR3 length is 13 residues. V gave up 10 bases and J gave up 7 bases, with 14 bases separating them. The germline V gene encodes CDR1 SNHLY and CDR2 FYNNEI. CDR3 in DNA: TGTGCCACCACAGGGAAGTGGAATTCACCCCTCCACTTT. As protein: CATTGKWNSPLHF.

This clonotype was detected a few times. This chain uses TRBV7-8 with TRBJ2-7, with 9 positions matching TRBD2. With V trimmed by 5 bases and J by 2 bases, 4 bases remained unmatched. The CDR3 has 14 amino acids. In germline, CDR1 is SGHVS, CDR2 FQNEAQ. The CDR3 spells CASSVSGSPYEQYF. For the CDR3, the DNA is TGTGCCAGCAGCGTTAGCGGGAGCCCCTACGAGCAGTACTTC.

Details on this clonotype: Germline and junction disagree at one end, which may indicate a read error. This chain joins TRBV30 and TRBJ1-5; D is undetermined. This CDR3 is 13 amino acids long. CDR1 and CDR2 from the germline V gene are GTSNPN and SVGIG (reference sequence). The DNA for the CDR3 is TGTGCCTGGAGTGTAGGGCTTTATCATCCCCAGCATTTT. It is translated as CAWSVGLYHPQHF.

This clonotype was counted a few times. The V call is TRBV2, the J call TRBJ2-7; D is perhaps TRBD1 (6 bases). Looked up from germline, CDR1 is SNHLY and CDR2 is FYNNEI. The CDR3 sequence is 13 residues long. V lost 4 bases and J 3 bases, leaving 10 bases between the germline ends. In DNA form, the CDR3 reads TGTGCCAGCAGTGTCCAGGGGATCTACGAGCAGTACTTC. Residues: CASSVQGIYEQYF.